These 24 T cell receptor beta chains originate from one sample sequenced in a study of CD8 T cells in ankylosing spondylitis. TCRdb re-analysed the 5' RACE reads in MiXCR, keeping a single row per CDR3 protein. In the table there are hundreds of thousands of distinct CDR3 sequences, roughly 20% of which are singletons. The sample taken for sequencing was blood, either unsorted or a sorted T cell fraction (not recorded which). The receptors shown here come from a male donor with ankylosing spondylitis or in good health (not recorded which).

The rearrangement uses TRBV7-3 and TRBJ2-3; 7 nucleotides match TRBD2. The J segment lost 0 bases and the V segment lost 5 bases, leaving 8 bases of the junction unmatched. Germline CDR1 and CDR2: SGHTA and FQGTGA. The CDR3 extends over 16 amino acids. CDR3 nucleotide sequence: TGTGCCAGCAGCCAGGGAGTGGGGGGGAGCACAGATACGCAGTATTTT. Translating it yields CASSQGVGGSTDTQYF.

V is TRBV12-3 or TRBV12-4 and J is TRBJ2-1; 7 bases line up with TRBD1. This CDR3 contains 15 residues. With 3 bases clipped from V and 2 bases from J, the junction kept 4 bases outside the gene matches. CDR3 loop: CASSFGTVPYNEQFF. In DNA form, the CDR3 reads TGTGCCAGCAGTTTTGGGACAGTCCCCTACAATGAGCAGTTCTTC.

In its sample, this clonotype was seen a few times. This rearrangement joins TRBV12-3 or TRBV12-4 to TRBJ2-2; 8 bases map to TRBD2. This CDR3 spans 16 amino acids. After removal of 3 bases from V and 2 bases from J, the junction contained 5 bases not matched to a gene. The CDR3 loop is CASSFSGGGNTGELFF. The CDR3 nucleotides read TGTGCCAGCAGTTTCTCGGGGGGGGGAAACACCGGGGAGCTGTTTTTT.

The rearrangement uses TRBV13 and TRBJ1-1; D is unresolved. There are 13 residues in the CDR3. CDR1 is PRHDT, CDR2 FYEKMQ, per germline (reference sequence). Trimming removed 0 bases at V and 7 bases at J, with 9 bases between. The chain's CDR3 is CASSLGTPSEAFF. The CDR3 bases are TGTGCCAGCAGCTTAGGAACACCTAGTGAAGCTTTCTTT.

This clonotype was observed once. The gene calls are TRBV19 and TRBJ2-7; 7 bases map to TRBD1. CDR1 LNHDA and CDR2 SQIVND come from the germline V gene (reference sequence). CDR3 length equals 16 residues. Trimming cost V 5 bases and J 2 bases; bases outside gene matches: 12. This CDR3 reads CASSLDRVTATYEQYF. Here the CDR3 DNA reads TGTGCCAGTAGTCTCGACAGGGTAACAGCTACCTACGAGCAGTACTTC.

The sample holds a few counts of this clonotype. V gene TRBV10-3 combines with J gene TRBJ2-3, with TRBD1 matching over 7 bases. Germline V CDR1 and CDR2: ENHRY, SYGVKD. V trimming: 3 bases; J trimming: 2 bases; junction bases outside the gene matches: 5. This CDR3 is built from 15 residues. The CDR3 loop reads CAISEGTDSTDTQYF. DNA for the CDR3: TGTGCCATCAGTGAAGGGACAGATTCCACAGATACGCAGTATTTT.

This chain connects TRBV29-1 to TRBJ2-7; D may be TRBD1 (6 bases). The V gene lost 3 bases and the J gene lost 4 bases, with 22 bases spanning the gap. This CDR3 spans 16 amino acids. The germline V gene encodes CDR1 SQVTM and CDR2 ANQGSEA. CDR3 coding DNA: TGCAGCGTTGACAGCTTGACGGACAGACCCTCATACGAGCAGTACTTC. It translates to CSVDSLTDRPSYEQYF.

The rearrangement uses TRBV5-1 and TRBJ2-7; D is tentatively TRBD1 or TRBD2 (6 bases each). The V gene's germline CDR1 is SGHRS and CDR2 YFSETQ. This CDR3 spans 15 amino acids. Trimming removed 4 bases from V and 2 bases from J, with 16 bases in between. The CDR3 bases are TGCGCCAGCAGCCCGGTGGGTCGGGGGCCCTACGAGCAGTACTTC. Protein product: CASSPVGRGPYEQYF.

This clonotype was found a few times. V usage is TRBV9 and J usage is TRBJ2-7; possible D gene TRBD1, 5 bases. CDR3 size: 12 residues. CDR1 SGDLS and CDR2 YYNGEE come from the germline V gene. V was shortened by 3 bases and J by 6 bases, with 10 bases between the two germline ends. CDR3 in DNA: TGTGCCAGCAGCGAGGGGCTAGGCGAGCAGTACTTC. This encodes CASSEGLGEQYF.

This clonotype was picked up a small number of times. The DNA of the CDR3 is TGTGCCAGCAGTCTGGACAGTGCTTTATACAATGAGCAGTTCTTC. Translated, it gives CASSLDSALYNEQFF. The J gene is TRBJ2-1, the V gene TRBV6-1; D perhaps matches TRBD1 (6 bases). V was trimmed by 5 bases and J by 4 bases, leaving 15 bases between them. CDR1 and CDR2 (germline): MNHNS, SASEGT. The CDR3 is made up of 15 amino acids.

There are a few counts of this clonotype. V is TRBV27 and J is TRBJ2-2; maybe TRBD1 (5 bases). Germline CDR1 is MNHEY and CDR2 is SMNVEV (reference sequence). This CDR3 spans 17 amino acids. The ends were cut back, 4 bases at V and 0 bases at J, with 15 bases in the middle. CDR3 amino acids: CASSSGIPTANTGELFF. In nucleotides, the CDR3 is TGTGCCAGCAGTTCCGGAATTCCGACAGCGAACACCGGGGAGCTGTTTTTT.

The V and J genes are TRBV28 and TRBJ2-2; TRBD1 is a possible D gene (6 bases). V lost 10 bases and J lost 6, with 12 bases in between. The CDR3 is 12 amino acids. The germline V gene encodes CDR1 MDHEN and CDR2 SYDVKM. DNA for the CDR3: TGTGCCATCAATACAGGGCCCGGGGAGCTGTTTTTT. Protein: CAINTGPGELFF.

This clonotype has just a few counts. This chain connects TRBV20-1 to TRBJ2-3; D not certain. V gave up 0 bases and J gave up 4 bases, with 8 bases separating them. Germline V lookup: CDR1 DFQATT, CDR2 SNEGSKA (reference sequence). This CDR3 has 13 amino acids. This CDR3 is CSARDSYPDTQYF. DNA of the CDR3: TGCAGTGCTAGAGATTCGTATCCAGATACGCAGTATTTT.

This clonotype was seen a handful of times. The chain is built from TRBV12-3 or TRBV12-4 and TRBJ2-2; D possibly corresponds to TRBD2 (6 bases). Trimming cost V 11 bases and J 5 bases, with 12 bases left between them. This CDR3 spans 12 amino acids. CDR3 in amino acids: CACAEGTGELFF. DNA of the CDR3: TGTGCCTGCGCGGAGGGGACCGGGGAGCTGTTTTTT.

The chain couples TRBV28 to TRBJ1-2, with D perhaps TRBD1 (6 bases). V gave up 5 bases and J gave up 0 bases, with 10 bases separating them. This CDR3 is 14 amino acids long. Germline CDR1 MDHEN, CDR2 SYDVKM. The CDR3 region has the DNA TGTGCCAGCAGTGACAGGAATTCTAACTATGGCTACACCTTC. Translating gives CASSDRNSNYGYTF.

This chain connects TRBV6-5 to TRBJ2-1; 10 bases line up with TRBD2. The CDR3 is 15 residues long. Per germline, CDR1 MNHEY and CDR2 SVGAGI. The J segment lost 6 bases and the V segment lost 2 bases, leaving 4 bases of the junction unmatched. CDR3 residues: CASSYPSGGSNEQFF. The CDR3 nucleotides are TGTGCCAGCAGTTACCCTAGCGGGGGTAGCAATGAGCAGTTCTTC.

This clonotype was counted between two and nine times. This rearrangement joins TRBV29-1 to TRBJ2-2; perhaps TRBD1 as D (5 bases). The germline V gene encodes CDR1 SQVTM and CDR2 ANQGSEA. The V end was cut by 7 bases, the J end by 4 bases, with 22 bases between. There are 16 residues in the CDR3. The CDR3 reads CSAETGHSSGTGELFF. The DNA of the CDR3 is TGCAGCGCCGAAACCGGACACTCCTCCGGCACCGGGGAGCTGTTTTTT.

This clonotype was seen only a few times. The J gene is TRBJ2-1, the V gene TRBV29-1; tentatively, D is TRBD1 (5 bases). Germline V gene data show CDR1 as SQVTM and CDR2 as ANQGSEA. V gave up 7 bases and J gave up 4 bases, with 11 bases separating them. The CDR3 is 12 amino acids. In nucleotides, the CDR3 is TGCAGCGGTCAACGACAGTACAATGAGCAGTTCTTC. This encodes CSGQRQYNEQFF.

The chain uses TRBV2 and TRBJ2-5; TRBD2 aligns across 14 bases. CDR1 and CDR2 from the germline V gene are SNHLY and FYNNEI. The CDR3 runs to 16 residues. The trim removed 6 bases at V and 1 base at J, leaving 4 bases unmatched. CDR3 protein: CASREGLAGVQETQYF. CDR3 nucleotides: TGTGCCAGCAGAGAGGGACTAGCGGGGGTCCAAGAGACCCAGTACTTC.

The chain uses TRBV6-1 and TRBJ2-3, with D possibly TRBD2 on 5 matching bases. CDR1 and CDR2 (germline): MNHNS, SASEGT. V was pared by 6 bases and J by 2 bases, with 15 bases between. This CDR3 is 15 amino acids long. In DNA form, the CDR3 reads TGTGCCAGCAGCCGGTGGAGGTCCAACACAGATACGCAGTATTTT. As protein: CASSRWRSNTDTQYF.

The chain links TRBV4-1 to TRBJ1-2; a weak D match, TRBD1 (6 bases). The V gene's germline CDR1 is MGHRA and CDR2 YSYEKL. V lost 0 bases to trimming and J lost 2 bases, with 10 bases between them. The CDR3 spans 15 residues. CDR3 nucleotide sequence: TGCGCCAGCAGCCAAGATCTAGGGGGGAACTATGGCTACACCTTC. It is translated as CASSQDLGGNYGYTF.

The V and J genes are TRBV7-6 and TRBJ2-2, with D possibly matching TRBD1 (6 bases). CDR3 length equals 18 residues. V was trimmed by 3 bases and J by 1 base, leaving 18 bases between them. Germline CDR1 reads SGHVS; CDR2 reads FNYEAQ. Written as DNA, the CDR3 is TGTGCCAGCAGCTTCTTCAAGGGGGTCGGCGTGAACACCGGGGAGCTGTTTTTT. Its translation is CASSFFKGVGVNTGELFF.

The genes are TRBV15 and TRBJ2-3, with D maybe TRBD2 (6 bases). The CDR3 is 17 amino acids. Germline V lookup: CDR1 LNHNV, CDR2 YYDKDF (reference sequence). V was trimmed by 4 bases and J by 4 bases, leaving 21 bases between them. The CDR3 DNA is TGTGCCACCAGCAAGGGCGGGGTGGGTCTGAGTGCAGATACGCAGTATTTT. Translated, it gives CATSKGGVGLSADTQYF.

In this sample, this clonotype turned up a few times. The chain joins TRBV12-3 or TRBV12-4 to TRBJ2-5, with TRBD2 matching over 9 bases. This CDR3 has 15 amino acids. The V gene end was trimmed by 5 bases and the J gene end by 3 bases; junction bases not matched to a gene: 7. The DNA for the CDR3 is TGTGCCAGCAGTCTGCTAGCGGGACTAAAAGAGACCCAGTACTTC. Translation: CASSLLAGLKETQYF.